This record concerns one T cell receptor beta chain sequence. The entry originates in a study of T cell changes during pregnancy in multiple sclerosis. Some clones are missing from TCRdb's copy, which holds only in-frame ones; the method was immunoSEQ multiplex PCR. The sample has approximately 53,000 clones, 85% to 95% seen once. V lost 1 base, J lost 4 bases, and 11 bases lay in between. The CDR3 contains 15 residues. From germline, CDR1 is MGHRA and CDR2 YSYEKL. The starting material was CD4+ T cells from peripheral blood mononuclear cells, obtained before pregnancy. This TCR was sampled from a female donor with multiple sclerosis, enrolled in a pregnancy study. The rearrangement links TRBV4-1 to TRBJ1-3; D is uncertain. CDR3 region: CASSQVSGSGNTIYF. The CDR3 bases are TGCGCCAGCAGCCAAGTTTCGGGATCCGGAAACACCATATATTTT.